This entry features one T cell receptor delta chain sequence. This clone is considered large (0.1 to 1%). The target of this receptor is not known. Base-call qualities are not available, and no considerably larger clone is one nucleotide away. Other DNA variants within this sample encode the same CDR3. The same treatment, consisting of spiramycin and/or pyrimethamine plus sulfadiazine plus folinic acid, was given to mothers of infected and uninfected infants alike. All infants, both infected and uninfected, were delivered at term after more than 37 weeks of gestation. Roughly 1 mL of blood was turned into PBMCs through Lymphoprep gradient centrifugation, and the PBMCs were then cryopreserved in liquid nitrogen and sent to Belgium. After thawing, PBMCs were labeled with Zombie NIR viability dye and stained with CD3, TCR gammadelta, Vgamma9 and Vdelta2 antibodies. CD3+ TCRgammadelta+ T cells were sorted on a FACSAria III with a mean purity of about 98%. For each sample, RNA was extracted from roughly 10,000 sorted gammadelta T cells with the RNeasy Micro Kit. Infants were born to mothers enrolled with primary T. gondii infection during pregnancy. The infants' peripheral blood was drawn at an outpatient microbiology and virology center located in Pavia, Italy.

This sample stems from a study of Vγ9Vδ2 T cells in congenital toxoplasmosis listed by TCRdb under 2021. As for the study more broadly: The diagnosis of congenital toxoplasmosis relied on IgG, IgM and IgA serology, Western blot and an in-house interferon-gamma release assay. Gamma and delta chain CDR3 repertoires of sorted blood gammadelta T cells were compared between congenitally T. gondii-infected and uninfected infants. Repertoires were sequenced from infants at 2 months after birth and at 1 year of age. TCR sequencing was performed on about five infected and about 11 uninfected infants at 2 months and on 3 infected and 4 uninfected infants at 1 year. What the work shows at the level of the full study, not this receptor alone: Compared with uninfected infants, infected infants at 2 months appeared to have fewer N additions in their TRGV9 and TRDV2 CDR3s, and this was especially true for TRDV2-TRDJ1 sequences. Germline-encoded fetal-type TRDV2 CDR3 sequences seemed to be more prevalent in infected than in uninfected 2-month-old infants, with an in utero expansion footprint being suggested. Two months was the earliest age with enough suitable sample material for TCR repertoire analysis, so newborn repertoires were not sequenced. At 1 year of age, repertoire differences between infected and uninfected infants were less clear than at 2 months. A public TRGV9 clonotype was highly prevalent in both infected and uninfected infants.

The cysteine opens and the phenylalanine closes a CDR3 of 21 amino acids. Of the read, only the CDR3 DNA is kept; its 63 bases are in frame from base 1. In the germline V gene (reference sequence), CDR1 corresponds to TVYSNPD and CDR2 to GDNSRS. The junction shows trimming of 2 bases on V and 1 base on J, and the gene matches do not reach 24 bases of it. Template-switch reverse transcription with SuperScript II was used to generate cDNA, with TRGC- and TRDC-specific primers combined in a single tube. The TRGC primer was designed so that it binds both the TRGC1 and the TRGC2 constant genes. TRG and TRD amplification used the KAPA Real-Time Library Amplification Kit, with AMPure XP bead purification between steps. Index PCR with the Nextera XT Index Kit was used to add Illumina sequencing adapters. Sequencing of TRG and TRD amplicons was performed on an Illumina MiSeq with the V2 300 kit, and 150 bp paired-end reads were generated. From the authors' description of their analysis: Before any further analysis, FastQC version 0.11.8 was used to assess read quality. Reads were mapped to GenBank TRG or TRD reference genes, and MiXCR version 3.0.3 was used to assemble CDR3 sequences. Default MiXCR settings were kept, except that 3 rather than 5 consecutive nucleotides were used to assemble TRDD gene segments. N additions, CDR3 length, J segment length and clonotype sharing between samples were calculated with VDJtools version 1.2.1. CDR3 sequences that were out of frame or contained stop codons were removed from the analysis. The overlap of infant repertoires with previously published Vgamma9Vdelta2 repertoires from fetal, cord blood and adult blood was compared. TCRdb called clones from the public reads with CATT, and repeated DNA sequences were later combined into one row. TCRdb, not the authors, supplied the V and J calls. The sample table lists fewer than 700 delta-chain clones, roughly 7.4% of them with a count of one. Clones ranked in the top ten supply roughly 13% of the sample.

The clonotype comes from a child younger than 10 born to a mother with Toxoplasma gondii infection during pregnancy, either congenitally infected or uninfected (not recorded which). The chain joins TRDV3 to TRDJ1; 11 middle bases align to TRDD3. Source material: gamma-delta T cells from blood. CDR3 reads: CAFPTNGVWGILKIRTDKLIF. The nucleotide sequence is given as TGTGCCTTTCCTACGAACGGAGTCTGGGGGATACTGAAGATACGCACCGATAAACTCATCTTT.